These T cell receptor beta chains were read from a single sample in a study of immune cell composition in non-small cell lung cancer. The data were produced by immunoSEQ multiplex PCR, yet TCRdb's version contains in-frame clones alone and is incomplete. The repertoire holds 500 or so clones, approximately 67% seen once, with around 64% in the top ten. The sample consisted of non-adjacent lung tissue. These receptors originate from a human donor with non-small cell lung cancer. CDR3s include the opening cysteine and the closing phenylalanine or tryptophan. The D gene is left open where the match is weak. The size of a clone is reported for some rows only, either as once, few or many, or as a class for expanded clones.

abundance,j_gene,v_gene,d_gene,CDR3nt,CDR3aa
-,TRBJ1-5,TRBV19,-,TGTGCCAGTAGTATAGAAACAGGGTTGGGTCAGCCCCAGCATTTT,CASSIETGLGQPQHF
-,TRBJ2-3,TRBV5-1,-,TGCGCCAGCAGCACAGTCCACGCCACAGATACGCAGTATTTT,CASSTVHATDTQYF
-,TRBJ1-4,TRBV5-8,-,TGTGCCAGCAGCCAAGATTTATTGGGGCCGAATGAAAAACTGTTTTTT,CASSQDLLGPNEKLFF
once,TRBJ2-3,TRBV9,-,TGTGCCAGCAGAAGCGGAACGGGAGATACGCAGTATTTT,CASRSGTGDTQYF
-,TRBJ2-5,TRBV7-3,-,TGTGCCAGCAGCAGACCGGGCACAGAGACCCAGTACTTC,CASSRPGTETQYF
-,TRBJ2-5,TRBV25-1,TRBD1,TGTGCCAGCAGTGAAAGGGGGCACCAAGAGACCCAGTACTTC,CASSERGHQETQYF
-,TRBJ2-7,TRBV14,-,TGTGCCAGCAGCCAAGTGAGTGTAAGCGAGCAGTACTTC,CASSQVSVSEQYF
-,TRBJ2-3,TRBV5-1,-,TGCGCCAGCAGCTTGGGGACTCGGTTAGCGGACCGCACAGATACGCAGTATTTT,CASSLGTRLADRTDTQYF
-,TRBJ1-2,TRBV10-3,TRBD1,TGTGCCGTCCAGGGGGCGGGGGGCTATGGCTACACCTTC,CAVQGAGGYGYTF
-,TRBJ1-2,TRBV4-3,-,TGCGCCAGCAGCGTGAGTGTAGGGGCCTTAGGAGATGGCTACACCTTC,CASSVSVGALGDGYTF
once,TRBJ2-5,TRBV6-6,TRBD2,TGTGCCAGCAGTTCCACCGGGACTAGCGGTGCAGAGACCCAGTACTTC,CASSSTGTSGAETQYF
-,TRBJ2-3,TRBV7-6,TRBD2,TGTGCCAGCAGCACCTGGACTAGCGGGGGCGCAGATACGCAGTATTTT,CASSTWTSGGADTQYF
-,TRBJ2-1,TRBV18,TRBD2,TGTGCCAGCTCACCGATACGCGGGAGCGGATCTGAGCAGTTCTTC,CASSPIRGSGSEQFF
-,TRBJ1-5,TRBV7-3,-,TGTGCCAGCAGCTTACTTTGGGGCGGCAATCAGCCCCAGCATTTT,CASSLLWGGNQPQHF
few,TRBJ2-3,TRBV11-2,-,TGTGCCAGCAGCCTCGTCGAAGCGTGGGCAGATACGCAGTATTTT,CASSLVEAWADTQYF
-,TRBJ1-3,TRBV5-1,-,TGCGCCAGCGCCTCGGGGGGGGTGATTGGAAACACCATATATTTT,CASASGGVIGNTIYF
-,TRBJ1-2,TRBV27,TRBD1,TGTGCCAGCAGTTTAGACAGGGGGTACTATGGCTACACCTTC,CASSLDRGYYGYTF
-,TRBJ1-1,TRBV19,-,TGTGCCAGTAGTATAGCTCTTGGGGGCAACACTGAAGCTTTCTTT,CASSIALGGNTEAFF
-,TRBJ2-7,TRBV27,TRBD2,TGTGCCAGCAGTCCCGTTAGCGGGGTTTCGTACGAGCAGTACTTC,CASSPVSGVSYEQYF
-,TRBJ1-4,TRBV30,-,TGTGCCTGGAGTTATAAAAGGGGCAAATCGATTGAAAAACTGTTTTTT,CAWSYKRGKSIEKLFF
-,TRBJ2-2,TRBV28,-,TGTGCCAGCAGTTCCCCAGCCAGTATGGACACCGGGGAGCTGTTTTTT,CASSSPASMDTGELFF
once,TRBJ2-5,TRBV11-3,-,TGTGCCAGCAGCTTAGAACTGTCTCTAGTCCAAGAGACCCAGTACTTC,CASSLELSLVQETQYF
-,TRBJ1-1,TRBV6-1,TRBD1,TGTGCCAGCAGAGAAAGGGGGCTCACTGAAGCTTTCTTT,CASRERGLTEAFF
-,TRBJ2-7,TRBV13,-,TGTGCCAGCAGCTTCGGCAGTACCTACGAGCAGTACTTC,CASSFGSTYEQYF
-,TRBJ2-1,TRBV28,TRBD2,TGTGCCAGCAGTTTTGGACTAGCGGGGACCTACAATGAGCAGTTCTTC,CASSFGLAGTYNEQFF
-,TRBJ2-5,TRBV4-1,-,TGCGCCAGCAGCCAAGCCAGCCCCGGGACTGGGGGCCCCACAGAGACCCAGTACTTC,CASSQASPGTGGPTETQYF
large,TRBJ2-7,TRBV7-2,-,TGTGCCAGCAGCCCGCCGCCTAGGGCGGACTACGAGCAGTACTTC,CASSPPPRADYEQYF
-,TRBJ2-3,TRBV4-2,-,TGTGCCAGCAGCCCCCGACTGGCGGGGCAATCCACAGATACGCAGTATTTT,CASSPRLAGQSTDTQYF
few,TRBJ2-1,TRBV10-3,-,TGTGCCATCAGTGGTCGGGGGAACGACAATGAGCAGTTCTTC,CAISGRGNDNEQFF
-,TRBJ1-5,TRBV11-3,-,TGTGCCAGCAGCTTCCGGGACCTTCCTAATCAGCCCCAGCATTTT,CASSFRDLPNQPQHF
few,TRBJ2-1,TRBV5-6,-,TGTGCCAGCAGCTTGTTGGGGACTTGGCTGACAGAAGACTACAATGAGCAGTTCTTC,CASSLLGTWLTEDYNEQFF
-,TRBJ2-5,TRBV5-4,TRBD2,TGTGCCAGCAGCTTGGACGCTAGCGGGGGGGAAGAGACCCAGTACTTC,CASSLDASGGEETQYF
once,TRBJ2-5,TRBV14,TRBD2,TGTGCCAGCAGCCAAGTCCAGAGCGGGAGGGCCCAGGCGTACTTC,CASSQVQSGRAQAYF
-,TRBJ2-3,TRBV11-2,-,TGTGCCAGCAGCCTAAGGGGGGGGGCAGGCACAGATACGCAGTATTTT,CASSLRGGAGTDTQYF
-,TRBJ2-2,TRBV27,-,TGTGCCAGCACCCTCAGAGGGAACACCGGGGAGCTGTTTTTT,CASTLRGNTGELFF
-,TRBJ2-1,TRBV7-7,-,TGTGCTAGCAGCTTAGCCGGCGGCAGTATGAGCTCCTACAATGAGCAGTTCTTC,CASSLAGGSMSSYNEQFF
-,TRBJ2-7,TRBV6-5,TRBD2,TGTGCCAGCGATAATCGGGGGGTCGGATCCTACGAGCAGTACTTC,CASDNRGVGSYEQYF
hyperexpanded,TRBJ2-2,TRBV28,-,TGTGCCAGCAGTACAAAGACAGAAGACACCGGGGAGCTGTTTTTT,CASSTKTEDTGELFF
few,TRBJ2-7,TRBV4-3,-,TGCGCCAGCAGCCAAGCCCCAGGGGTCTCCTACGAGCAGTACTTC,CASSQAPGVSYEQYF
-,TRBJ2-1,TRBV7-3,TRBD2,TGTGCCAGCAGCTTACGGACAGTGGGACTAGCGGGGGGGTACAATGAGCAGTTCTTC,CASSLRTVGLAGGYNEQFF
-,TRBJ2-3,TRBV7-2,-,TGTGCCAGCAGCCAGACGGCAGATACGCAGTATTTT,CASSQTADTQYF
-,TRBJ2-1,TRBV9,-,TGTGCCAGCAGCGTAGCGTATGAGCAGTTCTTC,CASSVAYEQFF
-,TRBJ2-3,TRBV28,-,TGTGCCAGCAGTCAGGAGTCGCACGGGATTATAGCGGGCACAGATACGCAGTATTTT,CASSQESHGIIAGTDTQYF
-,TRBJ1-2,TRBV9,TRBD1,TGTGCCAGCAGCGAAGGACAGGGTTCTATGGGCTACACCTTC,CASSEGQGSMGYTF
-,TRBJ1-6,TRBV4-3,-,TGCGCCAGCAGCCAGGTCGGCGGGGATAATTCACCCCTCCACTTT,CASSQVGGDNSPLHF
few,TRBJ2-7,TRBV6-5,-,TGTGCCAGCTCATTATCAGGGGTGGGCGAGCAGTACTTC,CASSLSGVGEQYF
-,TRBJ2-7,TRBV27,-,TGTGCCAGCAGTTTACCGGGGGCCTACGAGCAGTACTTC,CASSLPGAYEQYF